The 18 T cell receptor beta chains below come from one sample, sequenced in a study of T cells after yellow fever vaccination. Each CDR3 protein is one row after TCRdb ran MiXCR on the 5' RACE reads. The sample gives nearly 45,000 distinct CDR3 sequences, roughly 7% of which show up once; 15% is in the top ten. Sequences were derived from CD8+ T cells not binding an NS4B(214-222) dextramer, sorted from PBMCs, sampled 45 days after the yellow fever booster vaccination. The receptors come from a young man who received the YFV17D yellow fever vaccine.

This clonotype was counted at least ten times. The rearrangement joins TRBV19 to TRBJ2-7; 7 bases match TRBD1. With 8 bases clipped from V and 3 bases from J, the junction kept 10 bases outside the gene matches. CDR3 length equals 14 residues. Germline CDR1 reads LNHDA; CDR2 reads SQIVND (reference sequence). Here the CDR3 reads CASGYRDSRYEQYF. CDR3 DNA sequence: TGTGCCAGTGGATACCGGGACAGCCGCTACGAGCAGTACTTC.

This clonotype was seen at least ten times. The CDR3 region is CSLTEGQGNNEQFF. The CDR3 DNA reads TGCAGCCTGACCGAGGGACAGGGAAACAATGAGCAGTTCTTC. The genes are TRBV29-1 and TRBJ2-1; 9 positions match TRBD1. The V gene's germline CDR1 is SQVTM and CDR2 ANQGSEA. The V segment lost 8 bases and the J segment 5 bases; nucleotides outside the gene matches: 10. The CDR3 consists of 14 residues.

This clonotype occurred many times. The rearrangement uses TRBV4-3 and TRBJ2-2; 11 bases align to TRBD1. J lost 6 bases, V lost 3 bases, and 9 bases had no gene match. The CDR3 runs 17 residues. Germline values: CDR1 LGHNA, CDR2 YSLEER. DNA of the CDR3: TGCGCCAGCAGCCATGGGGTTGGACAGGGGGCCTCCGGGGAGCTGTTTTTT. Translated, it gives CASSHGVGQGASGELFF.

This clonotype has ten or more counts. The chain joins TRBV25-1 to TRBJ2-2, with D uncertain. Trimming pared 0 bases from V and 6 bases from J, leaving 5 bases between. This CDR3 is built from 13 residues. Germline CDR1 is MGHDK and CDR2 is SYGVNS. CDR3 sequence: CASSEYVAGELFF. For the CDR3, the DNA is TGTGCCAGCAGTGAATACGTGGCCGGGGAGCTGTTTTTT. Based on the CDR3 plus reference TRBV25-1 and TRBJ2-2, the full variable domain is EADIYQTPRYLVIGTGKKITLECSQTMGHDKMYWYQQDPGMELHLIHYSYGVNSTEKGDLSSESTVSRIRTEHFPLTLESARPSHTSQYLCASSEYVAGELFFGEGSRLTVL.

This clonotype was counted ten times or more. Germline and junction disagree at one end, which may indicate a read error. This chain joins TRBV7-2 and TRBJ2-1; 9 nucleotides agree with TRBD2. There are 13 residues in the CDR3. Germline assignment: CDR1 SGHTA and CDR2 FQGNSA. The CDR3 sequence is CASSLAGSSEEFF. CDR3 sequence (DNA): TGTGCCAGCAGCCTAGCGGGGTCGTCGGAGGAGTTCTTC.

V usage is TRBV6-1 and J usage is TRBJ2-7; TRBD2 is a possible D gene (6 bases). Trimming removed 8 bases from V and 0 bases from J, with 14 bases in between. This CDR3 has 14 amino acids. Germline-derived CDR1 and CDR2 are MNHNS and SASEGT. This CDR3 reads CASGMEGSSYEQYF. In DNA form, the CDR3 reads TGTGCCAGCGGGATGGAGGGGAGCTCCTACGAGCAGTACTTC.

The J gene is TRBJ2-3, the V gene TRBV11-1; D tentatively reads TRBD1 or TRBD2 (6 bases each). Trimming shortened V by 2 bases and J by 2 bases, and 26 bases separated the two germline ends. Germline lookup yields CDR1 SGHAT and CDR2 FQDESV (reference sequence). This CDR3 comprises 20 residues. The CDR3 DNA is TGTGCCAGCAGCTTACAGGAGGGGGGCGCCGGCCTAGAAGTCACAGATACGCAGTATTTT. Translation gives CASSLQEGGAGLEVTDTQYF.

In this sample, this clonotype turned up many times. This chain uses TRBV7-8 with TRBJ1-5, with D unclear. This CDR3 is built from 13 residues. CDR1 is SGHVS and CDR2 is FQNEAQ in the germline V gene. Trimming took 5 bases from V and 3 from J, leaving 8 bases between them. The CDR3 here is CASSLGDNQPQHF. The CDR3 DNA reads as TGTGCCAGCAGCCTCGGTGACAATCAGCCCCAGCATTTT.

In its sample, this clonotype was seen a few times. The chain couples TRBV12-3 or TRBV12-4 to TRBJ1-2; a possible D gene is TRBD1 (5 bases). Trimming shortened V by 4 bases and J by 6 bases, and 12 bases separated the two germline ends. The CDR3 has 13 residues. CDR3 nucleotides: TGTGCCAGCAGTTCTACCGGGACGGATGGCTACACCTTC. It specifies CASSSTGTDGYTF.

This clonotype was seen repeatedly, ten times or more. The J gene is TRBJ2-7, the V gene TRBV2, with 12 positions matching TRBD2. CDR3 size: 16 residues. Trimming took 0 bases from V and 3 from J; bases not matched to a gene: 3. Germline V gene data show CDR1 as SNHLY and CDR2 as FYNNEI. The CDR3 loop reads CASSEAQLAGGYEQYF. CDR3 bases: TGTGCCAGCAGTGAAGCCCAACTAGCGGGAGGCTACGAGCAGTACTTC.

The chain recombines TRBV7-8 with TRBJ2-7; TRBD2 might be the D (5 bases). The ends were cut back, 5 bases at V and 3 bases at J, with 11 bases in the middle. CDR1 and CDR2 (germline): SGHVS, FQNEAQ. The CDR3 sequence is 13 residues long. CDR3 sequence reads: CASSPERLYEQYF. CDR3 DNA: TGTGCCAGCAGCCCTGAGCGGCTCTACGAGCAGTACTTC.

Comment on this clonotype: At one end, the junction sequence differs from germline, possibly due to a read error. The V call is TRBV28, the J call TRBJ2-3, with 9 bases matching TRBD2. This CDR3 has 15 amino acids. Germline V lookup: CDR1 MDHEN, CDR2 SYDVKM. The CDR3 region has the DNA TGTTCCAGCAGTTCAGCGGGGGGACACACAGATACGCAGTATTTT. Translating gives CSSSSAGGHTDTQYF.

On this clonotype: A read error may explain this, as a much larger clone is one base away. The J gene is TRBJ1-1, the V gene TRBV27, with TRBD1 matching over 8 bases. The CDR3 runs to 14 residues. Germline CDR1 is MNHEY and CDR2 is SMNVEV (reference sequence). This chain's CDR3 is CASCLLGTGYQAFF. The CDR3 nucleotides are TGTGCCAGCTGTTTATTGGGGACAGGTTATCAAGCTTTCTTT.

This clonotype has ten or more counts. This chain joins TRBV27 and TRBJ2-1; the match to TRBD2 covers 7 bases. The CDR3 is 15 amino acids. The germline V gene has CDR1 MNHEY and CDR2 SMNVEV (reference sequence). V was clipped by 2 bases and J by 8 bases; unmatched bases: 9. The CDR3: CASSLGGGSPDEQFF. CDR3 in DNA: TGTGCCAGCAGTTTAGGGGGGGGTAGCCCCGATGAGCAGTTCTTC.

In this sample, this clonotype turned up many times. The chain has TRBV3-1 and TRBJ2-1; D is perhaps TRBD2 (6 bases). Trimming left V 0 bases short and J 5 bases short, with 14 bases between. Germline CDR1 reads LGHDT; CDR2 reads YNNKEL (reference sequence). The CDR3 covers 16 residues. The CDR3 protein is CASSQDLSGTNNEQFF. The DNA of the CDR3 is TGTGCCAGCAGCCAAGATCTTAGCGGAACAAACAATGAGCAGTTCTTC.

This clonotype was counted between two and nine times. This CDR3 is CASSLGTGGTNEKLFF. The CDR3 DNA sequence: TGTGCCAGCAGCTTGGGAACAGGGGGGACTAATGAAAAACTGTTTTTT. This chain connects TRBV5-5 to TRBJ1-4; 8 nucleotides line up with TRBD1. V was clipped by 0 bases and J by 2 bases; unmatched bases: 3. The length of the CDR3 is 16 residues. Germline-derived CDR1 and CDR2 are SGHKS and YYEKEE (reference sequence).

Remarks on this clonotype: Just one base apart from a much larger clone, this may be a read error. The chain is built from TRBV13 and TRBJ2-7; maybe TRBD1 (6 bases). This CDR3 region has 15 residues. The V end lost 5 bases, the J end lost 3 bases, and 17 bases lay between the germline ends. Looked up from germline, CDR1 is PRHDT and CDR2 is FYEKMQ (reference sequence). The CDR3 protein is CASSQVPEGGYEQYF. DNA for the CDR3: TGTGCCAGCAGCCAAGTGCCAGAAGGGGGCTACGAGCAGTACTTC.

The table lists this clonotype with many counts. The genes are TRBV5-1 and TRBJ2-7; 10 bases are shared with TRBD2. The germline CDR1 and CDR2 sequences are SGHRS and YFSETQ. CDR3 length equals 14 residues. J lost 5 bases, V lost 2 bases, and 4 bases had no gene match. CDR3 sequence reads: CASSLAGGPHEQYF. CDR3 DNA sequence: TGCGCCAGCAGCTTAGCGGGAGGGCCACACGAGCAGTACTTC. The variable domain in full, with the rest retrieved from reference TRBV5-1 and TRBJ2-7, is KAGVTQTPRYLIKTRGQQVTLSCSPISGHRSVSWYQQTPGQGLQFLFEYFSETQRNKGNFPGRFSGRQFSNSRSEMNVSTLELGDSALYLCASSLAGGPHEQYFGPGTRLTVT.